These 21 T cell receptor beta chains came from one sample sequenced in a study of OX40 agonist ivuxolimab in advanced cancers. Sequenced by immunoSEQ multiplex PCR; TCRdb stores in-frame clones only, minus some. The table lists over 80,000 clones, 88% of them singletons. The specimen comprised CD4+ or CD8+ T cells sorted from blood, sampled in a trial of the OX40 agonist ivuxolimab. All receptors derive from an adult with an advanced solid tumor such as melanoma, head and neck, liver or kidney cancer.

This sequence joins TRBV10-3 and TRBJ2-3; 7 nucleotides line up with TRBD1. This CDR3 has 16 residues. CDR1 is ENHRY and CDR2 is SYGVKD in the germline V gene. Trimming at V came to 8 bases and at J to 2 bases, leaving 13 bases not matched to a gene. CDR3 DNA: TGTGCCATCCGCTCTCCTGACAGGGATTACACAGATACGCAGTATTTT. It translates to CAIRSPDRDYTDTQYF.

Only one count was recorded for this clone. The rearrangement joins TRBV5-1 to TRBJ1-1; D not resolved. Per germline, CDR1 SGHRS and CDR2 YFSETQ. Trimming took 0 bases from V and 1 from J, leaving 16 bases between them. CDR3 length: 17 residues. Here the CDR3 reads CASSLEGLGLRNTEAFF. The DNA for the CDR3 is TGCGCCAGCAGCTTGGAAGGCCTTGGACTGAGGAACACTGAAGCTTTCTTT.

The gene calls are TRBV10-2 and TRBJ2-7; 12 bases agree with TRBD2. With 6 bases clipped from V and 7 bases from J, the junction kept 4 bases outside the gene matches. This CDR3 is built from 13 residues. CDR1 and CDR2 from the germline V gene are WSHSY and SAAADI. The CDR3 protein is CASRLAGGEEQYF. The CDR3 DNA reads TGCGCCAGCAGGCTAGCGGGAGGGGAAGAGCAGTACTTC.

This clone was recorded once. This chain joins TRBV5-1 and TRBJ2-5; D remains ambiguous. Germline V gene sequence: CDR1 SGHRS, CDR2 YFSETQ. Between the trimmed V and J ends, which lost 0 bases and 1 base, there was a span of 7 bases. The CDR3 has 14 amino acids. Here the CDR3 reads CASSLEYFQETQYF. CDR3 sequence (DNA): TGCGCCAGCAGCTTGGAGTATTTCCAAGAGACCCAGTACTTC.

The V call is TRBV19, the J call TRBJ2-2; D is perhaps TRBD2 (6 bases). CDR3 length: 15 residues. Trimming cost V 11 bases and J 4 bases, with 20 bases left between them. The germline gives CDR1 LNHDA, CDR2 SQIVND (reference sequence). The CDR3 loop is CAGGGAGNPTGELFF. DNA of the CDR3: TGTGCCGGTGGAGGGGCAGGGAATCCCACCGGGGAGCTGTTTTTT.

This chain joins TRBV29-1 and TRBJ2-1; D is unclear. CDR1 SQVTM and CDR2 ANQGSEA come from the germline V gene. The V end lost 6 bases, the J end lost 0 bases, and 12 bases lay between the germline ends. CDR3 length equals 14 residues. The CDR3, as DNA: TGCAGCGTCGCACCCCTATCCTCCTACAATGAGCAGTTCTTC. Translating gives CSVAPLSSYNEQFF.

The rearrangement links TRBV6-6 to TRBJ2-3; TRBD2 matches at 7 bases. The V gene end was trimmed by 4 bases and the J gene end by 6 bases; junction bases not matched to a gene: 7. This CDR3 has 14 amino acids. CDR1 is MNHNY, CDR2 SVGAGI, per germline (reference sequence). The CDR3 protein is CASSSGGGEDTQYF. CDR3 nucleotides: TGTGCCAGCAGTTCGGGTGGGGGGGAGGATACGCAGTATTTT.

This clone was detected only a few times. This CDR3 reads CASSVDSQSYGYTF. The CDR3 DNA reads TGTGCCAGCAGCGTAGACTCCCAATCCTATGGCTACACCTTC. V is TRBV9 and J is TRBJ1-2; no clear D. V was pared by 0 bases and J by 4 bases, with 10 bases between. In germline, CDR1 is SGDLS, CDR2 YYNGEE. This CDR3 contains 14 residues.

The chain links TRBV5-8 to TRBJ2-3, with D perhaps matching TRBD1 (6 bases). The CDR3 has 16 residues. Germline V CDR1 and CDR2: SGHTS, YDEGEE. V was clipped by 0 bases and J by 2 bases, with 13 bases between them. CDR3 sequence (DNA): TGTGCCAGCAGCTTGGGCGCAGGGGTGACCACAGATACGCAGTATTTT. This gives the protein CASSLGAGVTTDTQYF. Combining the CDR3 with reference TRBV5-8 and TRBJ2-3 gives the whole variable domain EAGVTQSPTHLIKTRGQQATLRCSPISGHTSVYWYQQALGLGLQFLLWYDEGEERNRGNFPPRFSGRQFPNYSSELNVNALELEDSALYLCASSLGAGVTTDTQYFGPGTRLTVL.

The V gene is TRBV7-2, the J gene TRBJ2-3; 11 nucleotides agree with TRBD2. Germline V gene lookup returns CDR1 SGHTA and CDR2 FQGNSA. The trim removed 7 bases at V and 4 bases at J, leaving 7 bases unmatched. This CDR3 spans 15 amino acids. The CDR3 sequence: CASNSGRAPPDTQYF. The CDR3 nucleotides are TGTGCCAGCAATAGCGGGAGGGCCCCCCCAGATACGCAGTATTTT.

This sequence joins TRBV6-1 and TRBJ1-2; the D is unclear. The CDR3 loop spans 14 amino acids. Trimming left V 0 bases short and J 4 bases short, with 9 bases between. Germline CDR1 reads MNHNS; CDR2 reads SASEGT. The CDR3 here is CASSEAHGFYGYTF. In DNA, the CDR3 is TGTGCCAGCAGTGAAGCGCACGGGTTCTATGGCTACACCTTC.

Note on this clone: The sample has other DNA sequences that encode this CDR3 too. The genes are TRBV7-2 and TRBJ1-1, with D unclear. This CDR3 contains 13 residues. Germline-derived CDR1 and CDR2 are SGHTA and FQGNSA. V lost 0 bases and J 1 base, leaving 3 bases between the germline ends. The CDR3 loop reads CASSLARNTEAFF. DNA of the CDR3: TGTGCCAGCAGCTTAGCTCGGAACACTGAAGCTTTCTTT.

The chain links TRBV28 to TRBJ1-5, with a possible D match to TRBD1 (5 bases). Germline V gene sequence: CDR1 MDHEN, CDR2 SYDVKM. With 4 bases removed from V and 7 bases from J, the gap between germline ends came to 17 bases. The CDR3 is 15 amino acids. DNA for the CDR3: TGTGCCAGCAGTTCCTTCGGAGGGGATATACAGCCCCAGCATTTT. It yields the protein CASSSFGGDIQPQHF.

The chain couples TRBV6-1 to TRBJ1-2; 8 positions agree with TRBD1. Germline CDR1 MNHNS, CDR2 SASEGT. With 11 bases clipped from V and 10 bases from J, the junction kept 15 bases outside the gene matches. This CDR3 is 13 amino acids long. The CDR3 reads CAGQGQVATDYTF. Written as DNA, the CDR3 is TGTGCCGGCCAGGGACAGGTGGCGACGGACTACACCTTC.

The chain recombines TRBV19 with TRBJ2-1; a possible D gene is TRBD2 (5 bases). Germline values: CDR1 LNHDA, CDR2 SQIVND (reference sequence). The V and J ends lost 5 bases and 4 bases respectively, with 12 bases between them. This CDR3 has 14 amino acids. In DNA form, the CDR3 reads TGTGCCAGTAGTCCGGGGTCGGGTTACAATGAGCAGTTCTTC. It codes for CASSPGSGYNEQFF. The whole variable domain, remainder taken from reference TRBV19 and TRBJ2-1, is DGGITQSPKYLFRKEGQNVTLSCEQNLNHDAMYWYRQDPGQGLRLIYYSQIVNDFQKGDIAEGYSVSREKKESFPLTVTSAQKNPTAFYLCASSPGSGYNEQFFGPGTRLTVL.

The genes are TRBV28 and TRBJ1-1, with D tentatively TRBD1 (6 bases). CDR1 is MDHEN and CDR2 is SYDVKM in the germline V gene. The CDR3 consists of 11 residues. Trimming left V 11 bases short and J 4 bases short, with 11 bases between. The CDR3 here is CAAQGPTEAFF. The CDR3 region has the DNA TGTGCCGCCCAGGGGCCCACTGAAGCTTTCTTT.

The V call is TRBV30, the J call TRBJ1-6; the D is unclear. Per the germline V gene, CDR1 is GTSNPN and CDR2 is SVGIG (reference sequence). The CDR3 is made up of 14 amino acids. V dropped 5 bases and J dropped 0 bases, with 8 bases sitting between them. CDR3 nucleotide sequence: TGTGCCTGGGAGACGGTCTCCTATAATTCACCCCTCCACTTT. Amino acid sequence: CAWETVSYNSPLHF.

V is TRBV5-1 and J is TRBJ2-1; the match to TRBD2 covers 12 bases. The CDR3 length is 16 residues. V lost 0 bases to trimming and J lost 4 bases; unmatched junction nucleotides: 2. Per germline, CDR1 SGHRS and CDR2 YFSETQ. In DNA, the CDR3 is TGCGCCAGCAGCTTGGGGCTAGCGGGAGGGTACAATGAGCAGTTCTTC. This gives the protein CASSLGLAGGYNEQFF.

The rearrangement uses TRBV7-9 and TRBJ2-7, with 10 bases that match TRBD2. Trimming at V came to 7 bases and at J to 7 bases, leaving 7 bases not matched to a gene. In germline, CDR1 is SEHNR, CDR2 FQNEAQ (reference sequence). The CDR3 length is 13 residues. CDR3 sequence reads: CASTSSGRFEQYF. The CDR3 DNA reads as TGTGCCAGCACCTCTAGCGGGAGATTTGAGCAGTACTTC.

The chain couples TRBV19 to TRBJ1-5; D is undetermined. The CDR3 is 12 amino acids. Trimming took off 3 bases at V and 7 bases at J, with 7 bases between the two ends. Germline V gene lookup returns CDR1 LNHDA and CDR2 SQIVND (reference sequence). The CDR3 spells CASSIVGQPQHF. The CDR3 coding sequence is TGTGCCAGTAGTATCGTCGGCCAGCCCCAGCATTTT.

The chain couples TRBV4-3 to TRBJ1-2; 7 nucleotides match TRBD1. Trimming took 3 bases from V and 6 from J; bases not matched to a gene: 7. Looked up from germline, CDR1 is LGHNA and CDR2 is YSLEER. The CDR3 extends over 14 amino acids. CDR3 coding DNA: TGCGCCAGCAGCCATCTAGGGGGCGTGGATGGCTACACCTTC. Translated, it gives CASSHLGGVDGYTF.